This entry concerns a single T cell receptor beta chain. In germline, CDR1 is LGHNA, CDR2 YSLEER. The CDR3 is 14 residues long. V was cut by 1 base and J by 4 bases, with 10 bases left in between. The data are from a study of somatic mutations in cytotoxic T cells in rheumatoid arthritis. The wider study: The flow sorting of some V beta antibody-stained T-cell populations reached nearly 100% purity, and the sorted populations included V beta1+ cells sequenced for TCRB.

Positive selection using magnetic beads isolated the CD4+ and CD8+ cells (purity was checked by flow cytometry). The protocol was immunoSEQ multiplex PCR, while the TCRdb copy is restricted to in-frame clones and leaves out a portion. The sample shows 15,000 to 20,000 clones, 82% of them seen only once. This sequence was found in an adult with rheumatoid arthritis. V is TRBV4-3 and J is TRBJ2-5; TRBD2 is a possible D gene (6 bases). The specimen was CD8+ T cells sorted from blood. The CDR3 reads CASSQGTNGETQYF. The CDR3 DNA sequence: TGCGCCAGCAGCCAAGGGACTAACGGAGAGACCCAGTACTTC.